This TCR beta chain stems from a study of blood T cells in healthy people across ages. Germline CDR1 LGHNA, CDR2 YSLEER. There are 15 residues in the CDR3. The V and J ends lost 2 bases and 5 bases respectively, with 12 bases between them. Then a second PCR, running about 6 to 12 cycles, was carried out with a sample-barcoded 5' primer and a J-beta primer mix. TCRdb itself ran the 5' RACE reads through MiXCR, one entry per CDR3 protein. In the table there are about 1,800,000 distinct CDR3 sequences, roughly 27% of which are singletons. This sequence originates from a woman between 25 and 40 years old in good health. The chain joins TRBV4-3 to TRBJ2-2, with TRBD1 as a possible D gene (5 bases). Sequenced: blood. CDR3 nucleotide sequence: TGCGCCAGCAGCCAACGCCAGGGTAGTACCGGGGAGCTGTTTTTT. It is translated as CASSQRQGSTGELFF.